The TCR beta chain under discussion was sequenced for a study of cytomegalovirus exposure and HLA in healthy donors. Study-level results: Reports credit the classifier with highly specific, highly sensitive diagnosis of cytomegalovirus status. Later analysis showed TCR association rates varying by HLA locus, highest for DRB1 and lowest for HLA-C.

As to this clone: Its antigen remains unidentified.

Primers included in the PCR were 60 Vbeta and 13 Jbeta primers. Per the authors' pipeline: In a later analysis, of around 85 million unique beta chains, some 10 million appeared in at least two donors. TCRdb's copy holds only in-frame clones and misses some; the assay was immunoSEQ multiplex PCR. The D gene and trimming were derived from the DNA, and the V and J assignments and clone size from that table. The table has under 170,000 clones, around 60% seen once. The sample taken for sequencing was PBMCs. The sequence was collected from a woman aged 55-69 years in good health and CMV-seropositive.

CDR3 amino acids: CASSQGLGTEAFF. In nucleotides, the CDR3 is TGCGCCAGCAGCCAGGGGCTAGGCACTGAAGCTTTCTTT. This chain connects TRBV5-1 to TRBJ1-1; TRBD1 is a possible D gene (6 bases). Trimming shortened V by 4 bases and J by 4 bases, and 11 bases separated the two germline ends. Germline CDR1 and CDR2: SGHRS and YFSETQ. This CDR3 spans 13 amino acids.